What follows describes a single T cell receptor beta chain. The antigen it binds to is not known. The sample holds no much larger clone one base away, and base qualities are not on file. This sample stems from a study of T cell responses to AZD1222 COVID-19 vaccine (dated by TCRdb to the early 2020s). For the wider study: A total of 240 or so trial participants underwent TCR sequencing, of whom 200 to 220 had received two doses of AZD1222 and approximately 25 had received two doses of the MenACWY control vaccine. Trial participants were enrolled by age into subgroups of 18-55, 56-69 and 70-plus years, and around 140, 26 and 57 TCR-sequenced participants, respectively, were included in these subgroups. Here is what the overall study found, with its caveats: Participants were mostly white British, with more females than males. The authors suggested clonal diversity may have been underestimated. Conclusions about previously exposed vaccinees are limited, since just five or six AZD1222 recipients were seropositive for SARS-CoV-2 at baseline. Nearly half of unique spike-specific TCRs reportedly recognized epitopes outside regions mutated in the B.1.351 and B.1.1.7 variants. Vaccine-associated CD4 TCRs spanned the whole spike protein, with dominant responses in regions 160-218 and 743-854. Because no samples from the day 14 peak response were available, repertoires could be characterized only after the peak T cell response. Spike-specific TCR breadth and depth rose significantly after two AZD1222 doses compared with day 0 and with MenACWY recipients. The 56-69-year group was small, and its depth increase did not reach significance, likely because of low power.

Germline trimming amounts to 5 bases on V and 4 bases on J, with 5 as the count of junction bases outside the gene matches. CDR1 and CDR2, per the germline V gene, are KGHDR and SFDVKD. The CDR3 goes from the cysteine to the phenylalanine over 16 residues. Just CDR3 DNA is preserved here, 48 bases in frame from base 1. The CDR3 regions of human TCRbeta chains were analyzed by immunosequencing. The original pipeline was this. TCRs in the repertoires were matched against a reference library of SARS-CoV-2-specific TCRs that had been generated with the MIRA antigen-specificity platform. Breadth meant the fraction of unique TCRs that were SARS-CoV-2-associated, whereas depth meant the fraction of total T cells that were SARS-CoV-2-associated. Using the MIRA data, every spike-specific TCR was mapped to the spike region that the TCR reacted to and assigned to either a CD4 or a CD8 class. Log10-transformed breadth and depth values were compared by one-way ANOVA with Sidak's multiple comparisons tests. Imported from immuneACCESS, the table was reduced by TCRdb to in-frame sequences with V and J called. These copies leave out some clones; in studies compared against another copy, an unresolved V gene accounts for under half, and the cause of the remainder is not known. V, J and clone size derive from that table, while D and trimming were established from the DNA sequence. Here the sample has some 96,000 clones; 70% to 85% occur a single time. Of the sample, 13% to 15% is held by the ten largest clones.

What the time point label conveys for this sample: about 28 days (+/-7) after the second vaccine dose. AZD1222 recipients whose second dose came at about 4 weeks and those whose second dose came at about 12 weeks were combined into one group, since spike-specific TCR depth and breadth did not differ between the two schedules. Samples from vaccinated people were obtained from the UK trials COV001 and COV002, which included a single-blind randomized controlled phase 2/3 trial of AZD1222 (ChAdOx1 nCoV-19) in healthy adults. For TCRbeta chain sequencing, PBMC samples from trial participants were taken at day 0 and at day 28 after the second dose.

This specimen consisted of peripheral blood, obtained 28 days after the second AZD1222 dose. The TCR sequence derives from an adult who received the AZD1222 COVID-19 vaccine. The chain employs TRBV24-1 and TRBJ2-7, with 15 middle bases fitting TRBD2. The CDR3 region has the sequence CATSGGTSGGLYEQYF. The DNA sequence is TGTGCCACCAGTGGTGGGACTAGCGGGGGGCTGTACGAGCAGTACTTC.